One and the same sample provided the 30 T cell receptor beta chains below, sequenced in a study of blood T cell repertoires in COVID-19. Method: immunoSEQ multiplex PCR; TCRdb's copy keeps in-frame clones and lacks some. The sample has about 480,000 clones, approximately 90% seen once; the top ten hold 4% to 5.5%. The material sequenced was peripheral blood. These receptors all come from a woman aged 30 to 39 with acute or convalescent COVID-19.

The genes are TRBV2 and TRBJ1-1, with unresolved D. Trimming left V 4 bases short and J 0 bases short, with 6 bases between. This CDR3 region has 13 residues. The germline V gene encodes CDR1 SNHLY and CDR2 FYNNEI. CDR3 bases: TGTGCCAGCAGTGCACAGCTGAACACTGAAGCTTTCTTT. It yields the protein CASSAQLNTEAFF.

CDR3 loop: CASSQGWGGIQETQYF. CDR3 in DNA: TGTGCCAGCAGCCAAGGATGGGGCGGGATCCAAGAGACCCAGTACTTC. The chain is built from TRBV14 and TRBJ2-5; D perhaps matches TRBD2 (6 bases). V was pared by 1 base and J by 1 base, with 13 bases between. CDR1 and CDR2 (germline): SGHDN, FVKESK. This CDR3 has 16 amino acids.

The sample holds a few counts of this clone. The genes are TRBV7-9 and TRBJ1-6, with D uncertain. This CDR3 region has 15 residues. Germline CDR1 is SEHNR and CDR2 is FQNEAQ (reference sequence). Trimming cost V 1 base and J 9 bases, with 13 bases left between them. The DNA for the CDR3 is TGTGCCAGCAGCTTAGGCGAGTCCTCTAGTTCACCCCTCCACTTT. Residues: CASSLGESSSSPLHF.

J is TRBJ1-4 and V is TRBV3-1 (or the pseudogene TRBV3-2); possible D gene TRBD1, 6 bases. This CDR3 contains 18 residues. Looked up from germline, CDR1 is LGHDT and CDR2 is YNNKEL (reference sequence). V shed 1 base and J shed 8 bases, with 23 bases lying between them. CDR3 bases: TGTGCCAGCAGCCAAGGCGCTCGTATGGGGGGGCCTTGGGAAAAACTGTTTTTT. It is translated as CASSQGARMGGPWEKLFF.

The gene calls are TRBV15 and TRBJ2-7, with D uncertain. The CDR3 extends over 15 amino acids. Per the germline V gene, CDR1 is LNHNV and CDR2 is YYDKDF (reference sequence). V was pared by 0 bases and J by 0 bases, with 9 bases between. CDR3 in DNA: TGTGCCACCAGCAGAGAACAGAGTAGCTCCTACGAGCAGTACTTC. This codes for CATSREQSSSYEQYF.

The chain recombines TRBV6-5 with TRBJ1-4, with 9 bases aligning to TRBD1. The germline V gene encodes CDR1 MNHEY and CDR2 SVGAGI. V was clipped by 2 bases and J by 8 bases; unmatched bases: 6. CDR3 length: 15 amino acids. CDR3 sequence (DNA): TGTGCCAGCAGTTACGGCGGGACAGGGCGAGAAAAACTGTTTTTT. Its protein product is CASSYGGTGREKLFF.

The gene calls are TRBV6-6 and TRBJ1-6; 9 bases agree with TRBD1. Looked up from germline, CDR1 is MNHNY and CDR2 is SVGAGI (reference sequence). The ends lost 6 bases at V and 6 bases at J; junction bases unmatched: 12. The CDR3 totals 17 residues. The CDR3 is CASSRTWGQGANSPLHF. The CDR3 DNA reads as TGTGCCAGCAGCCGAACATGGGGACAGGGCGCTAATTCACCCCTCCACTTT.

The rearrangement uses TRBV7-9 and TRBJ2-2; D possibly corresponds to TRBD2 (6 bases). The CDR3 contains 16 residues. Germline V gene lookup returns CDR1 SEHNR and CDR2 FQNEAQ (reference sequence). The ends were cut back, 2 bases at V and 7 bases at J, with 17 bases in the middle. The CDR3 sequence: CASSLIGGDGDGELFF. In DNA, the CDR3 is TGTGCCAGCAGCTTAATTGGAGGGGACGGGGACGGGGAGCTGTTTTTT.

The chain uses TRBV28 and TRBJ1-6; 7 bases match TRBD1. Germline V CDR1 and CDR2: MDHEN, SYDVKM. V shed 3 bases, J shed 4 bases, and the junction held 6 bases outside the gene matches. The CDR3 length is 16 residues. The CDR3 is CASSFSDRAYNSPLHF. CDR3 DNA: TGTGCCAGCAGTTTTTCTGACAGGGCTTATAATTCACCCCTCCACTTT. The entire variable domain, with the rest obtained from reference TRBV28 and TRBJ1-6, is as follows: DVKVTQSSRYLVKRTGEKVFLECVQDMDHENMFWYRQDPGLGLRLIYFSYDVKMKEKGDIPEGYSVSREKKERFSLILESASTNQTSMYLCASSFSDRAYNSPLHFGNGTRLTVT.

This chain's CDR3 is CASSNNRPGYYSNQPQHF. CDR3 in DNA: TGTGCCAGCAGCAACAATCGGCCGGGGTACTATAGCAATCAGCCCCAGCATTTT. The chain uses TRBV7-2 and TRBJ1-5; D not certain. The CDR3 is 18 amino acids. Trimming left V 5 bases short and J 0 bases short, with 20 bases between. Germline V CDR1 and CDR2: SGHTA, FQGNSA.

The V and J genes are TRBV28 and TRBJ1-2, with TRBD1 matching 7 bases. The CDR3 loop spans 15 amino acids. V dropped 3 bases and J dropped 4; count of bases not matched to a gene: 8. Germline V gene data show CDR1 as MDHEN and CDR2 as SYDVKM. CDR3 sequence: CASSLGQPIFYGYTF. CDR3 DNA sequence: TGTGCCAGCAGTTTGGGACAGCCTATTTTCTATGGCTACACCTTC.

V and J are TRBV7-9 and TRBJ2-1; D might be TRBD2 (5 bases). The germline CDR1 and CDR2 sequences are SEHNR and FQNEAQ (reference sequence). CDR3 length: 15 amino acids. V lost 0 bases and J lost 4, with 10 bases in between. In DNA, the CDR3 is TGTGCCAGCAGCTTAGCGGTGCGAGGGTACAATGAGCAGTTCTTC. It translates to CASSLAVRGYNEQFF.

The chain uses TRBV4-2 and TRBJ1-3, with 7 bases fitting TRBD1. The junction had 8 bases not matched to a gene; V was cut back by 4 bases and J by 2 bases. CDR3 size: 16 residues. Per germline, CDR1 LGHNA and CDR2 YNFKEQ. The CDR3 DNA reads TGTGCCAGCAGCCTCCCCGCCCAGGGGGCTGGAAACACCATATATTTT. Protein sequence: CASSLPAQGAGNTIYF.

This chain connects TRBV5-5 to TRBJ1-5; D may be TRBD1 (6 bases). CDR3 length equals 14 residues. Trimming shortened V by 0 bases and J by 3 bases, and 7 bases separated the two germline ends. CDR1 and CDR2 from the germline V gene are SGHKS and YYEKEE (reference sequence). The CDR3 reads CASSLGTANQPQHF. CDR3 nucleotides: TGTGCCAGCAGCTTGGGGACAGCCAATCAGCCCCAGCATTTT.

This clone was counted a few times. V usage is TRBV19 and J usage is TRBJ2-1, with D perhaps matching TRBD1 (5 bases). The germline CDR1 and CDR2 sequences are LNHDA and SQIVND (reference sequence). The CDR3 is 15 amino acids. V lost 4 bases and J lost 5, with 15 bases in between. The CDR3, as DNA: TGTGCCAGTAGTAACGACAGCCGAATAGACAATGAGCAGTTCTTC. It encodes CASSNDSRIDNEQFF.

This chain uses TRBV5-1 with TRBJ2-1; D not certain. Germline CDR1 and CDR2: SGHRS and YFSETQ. CDR3 size: 14 residues. V was clipped by 0 bases and J by 6 bases, with 10 bases between them. The CDR3 region is CASSLGSQSNEQFF. In DNA form, the CDR3 reads TGCGCCAGCAGCTTGGGGTCTCAGTCCAATGAGCAGTTCTTC.

This clone was detected only once. This chain uses TRBV5-1 with TRBJ2-2, with TRBD2 matching over 12 bases. V was clipped by 0 bases and J by 10 bases; unmatched bases: 4. Germline CDR1 and CDR2: SGHRS and YFSETQ. This CDR3 spans 15 amino acids. CDR3 sequence: CASSLGTSGDLELFF. CDR3 nucleotide sequence: TGCGCCAGCAGCTTGGGGACTAGCGGGGATTTGGAGCTGTTTTTT.

The gene calls are TRBV14 and TRBJ2-7; maybe TRBD1 (5 bases). V lost 0 bases and J 5 bases, leaving 8 bases between the germline ends. The CDR3 sequence is 13 residues long. Per the germline V gene, CDR1 is SGHDN and CDR2 is FVKESK. CDR3 residues: CASSQDRANEQYF. The CDR3 DNA is TGTGCCAGCAGCCAAGACAGGGCCAACGAGCAGTACTTC. The full variable domain, rest sourced from reference TRBV14 and TRBJ2-7, is EAGVTQFPSHSVIEKGQTVTLRCDPISGHDNLYWYRRVMGKEIKFLLHFVKESKQDESGMPNNRFLAERTGGTYSTLKVQPAELEDSGVYFCASSQDRANEQYFGPGTRLTVT.

The V gene is TRBV28, the J gene TRBJ1-5, with TRBD1 matching 10 bases. The germline CDR1 and CDR2 sequences are MDHEN and SYDVKM. Trimming removed 6 bases from V and 4 bases from J; junction bases left unmatched: 9. CDR3 length: 16 amino acids. The CDR3 bases are TGTGCCAGCAGCTCTTGGACAGGGGGGAGAAATCAGCCCCAGCATTTT. This encodes CASSSWTGGRNQPQHF.

The chain carries TRBV7-9 and TRBJ2-3; D ambiguous. The CDR3 spans 16 residues. V was trimmed by 1 base and J by 0 bases, leaving 11 bases between them. Looked up from germline, CDR1 is SEHNR and CDR2 is FQNEAQ (reference sequence). CDR3 nucleotides: TGTGCCAGCAGCTTAGTTGTGGGCTTTAGCACAGATACGCAGTATTTT. Translating gives CASSLVVGFSTDTQYF.

V and J are TRBV9 and TRBJ2-3; D might be TRBD1 (6 bases). The CDR3 runs to 15 residues. The V gene lost 4 bases and the J gene lost 2 bases, with 14 bases spanning the gap. Germline V CDR1 and CDR2: SGDLS, YYNGEE. CDR3 coding DNA: TGTGCCAGCAGCACGTGGACAGCCGACACAGATACGCAGTATTTT. This encodes CASSTWTADTDTQYF.

The chain recombines TRBV29-1 with TRBJ2-1, with a tentative D call TRBD2 (6 bases). V was shortened by 7 bases and J by 8 bases, with 12 bases between the two germline ends. The germline gives CDR1 SQVTM, CDR2 ANQGSEA. CDR3 length equals 11 residues. The chain's CDR3 is CSGLVTDEQFF. The CDR3 DNA is TGCAGCGGACTAGTGACGGATGAGCAGTTCTTC.

The sample holds one count of this clone. The rearrangement links TRBV5-1 to TRBJ2-2, with D tentatively TRBD1 (6 bases). With 4 bases removed from V and 8 bases from J, the gap between germline ends came to 15 bases. The CDR3 is 14 amino acids. From germline, CDR1 is SGHRS and CDR2 YFSETQ. The CDR3 nucleotides read TGCGCCAGCAGCGGTACAGGGTCGAAAGGGGAGCTGTTTTTT. Residues: CASSGTGSKGELFF.

This rearrangement joins TRBV5-1 to TRBJ2-1; 10 nucleotides agree with TRBD1. Germline values: CDR1 SGHRS, CDR2 YFSETQ. J was trimmed by 7 bases and V by 2 bases; bases with no gene match: 9. The CDR3 consists of 16 residues. The CDR3 region is CASSLSRDRGFNEQFF. The CDR3 DNA reads as TGCGCCAGCAGCTTAAGCCGGGACAGGGGTTTTAATGAGCAGTTCTTC.

The chain has TRBV2 and TRBJ2-7; D possibly corresponds to TRBD1 (8 bases). The CDR3 length is 15 residues. With 5 bases removed from V and 4 bases from J, the gap between germline ends came to 18 bases. Germline CDR1 reads SNHLY; CDR2 reads FYNNEI. Here the CDR3 reads CASSRDRGGSYEQYF. The CDR3 coding sequence is TGTGCCAGCAGTCGCGACAGGGGAGGGTCTTACGAGCAGTACTTC.

The J gene is TRBJ1-5, the V gene TRBV11-2, with unresolved D. The CDR3 has 13 residues. V gave up 5 bases and J gave up 2 bases, with 7 bases separating them. In germline, CDR1 is SGHAT, CDR2 FQNNGV. The CDR3 DNA reads as TGTGCCAGCAGCAAGGAGGGCAATCAGCCCCAGCATTTT. It yields the protein CASSKEGNQPQHF.

The rearrangement joins TRBV4-1 to TRBJ2-7, with TRBD1 matching over 7 bases. V lost 1 base to trimming and J lost 0 bases; unmatched junction nucleotides: 3. The CDR3 consists of 15 residues. Germline-derived CDR1 and CDR2 are MGHRA and YSYEKL. CDR3 protein: CASSQVDRSSYEQYF. The CDR3, as DNA: TGCGCCAGCAGCCAAGTGGACAGGAGCTCCTACGAGCAGTACTTC.

The chain links TRBV19 to TRBJ1-2, with TRBD1 matching 7 bases. CDR3 length: 16 amino acids. J gave up 4 bases and V 4 bases, and 12 bases lay outside the gene matches. Germline lookup yields CDR1 LNHDA and CDR2 SQIVND (reference sequence). CDR3 loop: CASSTTLGGLGYGYTF. The CDR3 DNA reads TGTGCCAGTAGTACGACATTAGGGGGCCTTGGCTATGGCTACACCTTC.

V is TRBV5-1 and J is TRBJ2-3; possible D gene TRBD1, 6 bases. This CDR3 comprises 14 residues. Trimming left V 5 bases short and J 2 bases short, with 12 bases between. CDR1 and CDR2 from the germline V gene are SGHRS and YFSETQ. The CDR3 DNA reads TGCGCCAGCAGATCAGGGGAGTACACAGATACGCAGTATTTT. Residues: CASRSGEYTDTQYF.

The chain links TRBV9 to TRBJ1-2; the match to TRBD1 covers 9 bases. CDR3 length: 23 residues. CDR1 is SGDLS, CDR2 YYNGEE, per germline. The J segment lost 3 bases and the V segment lost 4 bases, leaving 31 bases of the junction unmatched. As DNA, the CDR3 is TGTGCCAGCAGCACCCTCGTGGGGGACAGGGTACTCTCGAGCCCGGGAGTTTACTATGGCTACACCTTC. Protein sequence: CASSTLVGDRVLSSPGVYYGYTF.